The source of this TCR beta chain is a study of Ad26.COV2.S vaccination and SARS-CoV-2 variants. Data came from immunoSEQ multiplex PCR; TCRdb stores just in-frame clones and leaves some out. The sample lists a few hundred thousand clones, roughly 85% occurring once. Treatment reported: about 20 received Ad26.COV2.S at low or high dose, single or two shots; about 5 received placebo; per-sample allocation not given. The samples date from day 63 after the first vaccine or placebo injection. CDR1 is SGHTA and CDR2 is FQGTGA in the germline V gene. The germline V and J ends were trimmed by 2 bases and 0 bases, with 3 bases remaining between them. CDR3 length: 13 residues. With regard to this clone: The sample has other DNA sequences that encode this CDR3 too.

The material was peripheral blood, obtained in a trial of Ad26.COV2.S vaccine versus placebo. V gene TRBV7-3 combines with J gene TRBJ2-3, with D uncertain. The clonotype comes from a person aged 18-60 years who received the Ad26.COV2.S COVID-19 vaccine or a placebo. In DNA, the CDR3 is TGTGCCAGCAGCTTAGCTAGCACAGATACGCAGTATTTT. This sequence encodes CASSLASTDTQYF.